This entry features one T cell receptor beta chain sequence. The CDR3 has 14 amino acids. With 1 base removed from V and 8 bases from J, the gap between germline ends came to 14 bases. Germline CDR1 reads MGHRA; CDR2 reads YSYEKL. The record originates from a study of T cell responses to AZD1222 COVID-19 vaccine. Some clones are missing from TCRdb's copy, which holds only in-frame ones; the method was immunoSEQ multiplex PCR. The sample has about 110,000 clones, about 85% seen once. This sequence originates from an adult in good health. Sequenced here: peripheral blood, sampled on day 0 of AZD1222 vaccination. The J gene is TRBJ1-2, the V gene TRBV4-1, with D possibly TRBD1 on 5 matching bases. The CDR3 DNA reads TGCGCCAGCAGCCAAGGACAGCCCTATGGCGGCTACACCTTC. It yields the protein CASSQGQPYGGYTF.